This T cell receptor (beta chain) was retrieved from a study of brain T cells in children with intractable seizures. CDR1 and CDR2 from the germline V gene are SGHRS and YFSETQ. The CDR3 has 14 residues. The J segment lost 3 bases and the V segment lost 5 bases, leaving 5 bases of the junction unmatched. Sequencing used immunoSEQ multiplex PCR; TCRdb keeps in-frame clones, though not all of them. In the table there are roughly 120,000 clones, approximately 94% of which are singletons. Only cases whose brain tissue showed the highest T cell transcript signatures were sequenced. The clonotype comes from a boy in the first two years of life with hemimegalencephaly and intractable seizures. The J gene is TRBJ2-7, the V gene TRBV5-1; 10 bases align to TRBD1. This material consisted of peripheral blood, taken at surgery. CDR3 DNA sequence: TGCGCCAGCAGTACGGGACAGGGGTTCTACGAGCAGTACTTC. Translating it yields CASSTGQGFYEQYF.